The T cell receptor (beta chain) under discussion was sequenced for a study of cytomegalovirus exposure and HLA in healthy donors (dated by TCRdb to 2017 to 2019). For the study in its entirety: An earlier analysis of some 600 of the donors reported 276 Gb of sequence data and 117 million unique TCR beta sequences obtained from 180 million or so T cells. Among 398 genotyped donors of the cohort, an average of around 250,000 unique TCR beta nucleotide sequences was sequenced per donor, of which about 18% were non-productive. Rather than drawing on any new phenotypic data, the later analysis identified candidate immune exposures from TCR beta sequences and the way those sequences occurred across donors. Among the approximately 400 genotyped donors, approximately 82% belonged to the genetic ancestry cluster associated with self-reported Caucasian donors. The study combined high-throughput TCR immunosequencing, statistical association of individual TCRs with disease status, and machine learning to predict cytomegalovirus infection status. Approximately 300 gigabases of sequencing data and around 85 million unique TCR sequences made up an early release that covered several hundred HLA-typed donors. Both class I and class II loci were covered by HLA typing, at four-digit resolution. An earlier analysis of some 600 of the donors applied high-throughput TCR beta sequencing to assess whether each TCR beta V gene segment acted as functional or pseudogenic. The study aimed to test whether signatures of past pathogen exposure could be identified by cataloging public T cell receptors. Typing coverage differed by locus: A, B, C, DRB1 and DQB1 were typed in about 629-640 donors, DQA1 in 500 to 550, DPA1 in nearly 610, and DPB1 in 400 to 490. Donor age, sex, ethnicity and CMV serostatus were compiled alongside the repertoire data. Roughly 5 DR-DQ haplotypes were handled as single units for association and clustering because linkage in the cohort was strong. Using immunosequencing, the study profiled T cell repertoires from roughly 650 subjects and related those repertoires to cytomegalovirus serostatus. In a later analysis, previously published TCR beta repertoires from several hundred donors were re-analyzed and high-resolution HLA genotyping was added so that TCR occurrence patterns could be studied. A separate validation cohort of 90 to 150 different subjects was used in addition to the approximately 700-subject first cohort. Every discovery cohort repertoire had been produced on one sequencing platform. Genome-wide SNP genotypes for about 65% of the roughly 670 donors were used in a later genetic analysis, which treated that subset as a discovery cohort. Findings and caveats that apply to the study as a whole: Most TCR sequences were seen in very few donors, while some public TCRs were found in many individuals. A later analysis associated approximately 17,000 TCR beta sequences with specific HLA alleles at a false discovery rate of 0.05. The study gave a list of roughly 150 TCR beta chains associated with cytomegalovirus. The sequencing pipeline was judged likely to have produced a cluster of highly shared sequence variants as a technical artifact. Broadly in line with IMGT annotations, most TCR beta V segments showed up in productive rearrangements about 90% or about 30% of the time in an earlier analysis of approximately 600 of the donors. Roughly uniform sequencing depth across donors was assumed in presence/absence analyses, although this assumption may not hold. A later analysis found that most CMV-associated TCR beta chains appeared HLA-restricted, with HLA associations seemingly driven largely by CMV exposure. CMV serostatus was the only immune exposure information available for the cohort. This cohort had only TCR beta chains sequenced, and the lack of alpha or paired-chain data limited which features could be detected. In a later genetic analysis, a missense DCLRE1C variant was associated with V-gene and J-gene trimming of TCR beta chains, and the association was replicated in an independent cohort. Correlated functional status among segregating V segments might be attributable to linkage disequilibrium, but an unknown experimental factor could not be ruled out. The authors suggested that the approach could potentially be extended to other disease states and immunological phenotypes. Because HLA typing was missing for some donors at each locus, association tests included only the typed subset. In a later analysis, HLA-associated TCR beta chains showed more clonal expansion and lower generation probabilities than non-associated chains that were equally common. In vitro tests confirmed that a few of the cytomegalovirus-associated TCR beta chains recognize cytomegalovirus antigens. The classifier was reported to diagnose cytomegalovirus status with high specificity and sensitivity in both the original and validation cohorts. Strong co-occurrence of HLA alleles, especially DR and DQ, made assigning TCR associations to individual alleles difficult. A further reported finding was that TCR beta sequences accurately predicted the HLA-A and HLA-B alleles for most subjects in the first cohort. A later genetic analysis reported fewer N-insertions in productive TCRs among donors in an Asian-associated ancestry cluster than the roughly 640-donor mean. According to a later analysis, TCR association rates differed among HLA loci, with DRB1 alleles showing the most associated TCRs and HLA-C alleles showing the fewest. Because counts were too low, roughly 18 rarely observed V segments, including chromosome 9 orphons, were left out of the earlier analysis of approximately 500 of the donors. In a later analysis, several top co-occurrence clusters were reported to appear linked to parvovirus B19, influenza, CMV and Epstein-Barr virus.

Receptor libraries were prepared by the immunoSEQ multiplex PCR assay. For the multiplex PCR, a mixture combining 60 forward primers for TCR Vbeta segments and 13 reverse primers for TCR Jbeta segments was used. Amplification of the CDR3 region of rearranged TCR beta genes was performed with a multiplex PCR assay on genomic DNA. Amplified TCR beta libraries were sequenced as 87-base-pair reads on the Illumina HiSeq System. The study's own analysis went as follows. A later analysis tallied roughly 80 million unique TCR beta chains across the 660 or so repertoires, and some 10 million of those chains were shared by two or more donors. Raw reads were error-corrected and collapsed into unique sequences by a nearest-neighbor algorithm in which closely related sequences were merged to remove PCR and sequencing errors. CDR3 sequences were aligned to IMGT reference sequences to assign V, D and J gene segments. Each retained sequence needed at least a six-nucleotide match to both a V gene segment and a J gene segment. Rearrangements were called productive when the CDR3 lacked stop codons and stayed in frame with V and J; all others were non-productive. CDR3 was defined according to IMGT convention as the region running from the second conserved V-encoded cysteine to the conserved J-encoded phenylalanine. The earlier analysis of around 640 of the donors excluded sequences that lacked an unambiguous match to a single V gene segment. In an earlier analysis of 500 to 750 of the donors, V segments were called functional above 56.7% productive rearrangements and were called segregating when the between-donor standard deviation exceeded 5%. To diagnose cytomegalovirus status from the catalog of TCR beta chain sequences, a statistical classification framework was built. In a later analysis, V and J genes were assigned by comparing TCR nucleotide sequences against IMGT/GENE-DB human TR gene sequences. In a later analysis, CDR3 sequences and most-parsimonious VDJ recombination scenarios were assigned using the TCRdist pipeline. In a later analysis, each TCR beta chain was defined by its CDR3 amino acid sequence together with its V-gene family, and reads lacking a unique V-gene family were excluded. As a way to deal with suspected cross-contamination and a sequencing artifact, a later analysis dropped 450 to 600 nucleotide sequences that were highly shared and had low generation probability. In a later analysis, a clonal expansion index was calculated for each public chain from normalized within-repertoire ranks of inferred template counts. In a later analysis, generation probabilities were computed using a VDJ recombination model fitted to out-of-frame rearrangements, and the results were checked against IGoR. A later analysis scored TCR-TCR, TCR-HLA and TCR-CMV co-occurrence with hypergeometric tests, applying a repertoire-size bias correction to TCR pairs. To estimate false discovery rates, a later analysis permuted the HLA or CMV assignments 20 times. In a later analysis, co-occurring TCRs were grouped using DBSCAN, and TCRdist sequence similarity was added for clustering within HLA-allele-positive subsets. Repertoires with fewer than 30,000 or more than 120,000 public chains were left out of co-occurrence clustering, as were about five repertoires with anomalous nucleotide sharing. The immuneACCESS repertoire file appears here via TCRdb, limited to in-frame rearrangements. These files lack a portion of the clones; in checked studies, under half of the deficit traces to unresolved V genes, and the cause of the others is not known. V, J and clone size reflect that table, while D and trimming were determined from the DNA. This sample lists more than 95,000 clones; more than 65% were detected once. Together, the top ten hold under 5% of the sample.

Remarks on this clone: Its specific antigen is unknown. No per-base quality is available; no much larger clone lies one base away.

The cohort consisted of 650 to 850 healthy bone marrow donors. Cohort members were all nominally healthy when sampled, although unrecorded immune exposures were likely present. The donor was CMV seropositive and belonged to the group of 250 to 300 seropositive cohort members. Each donor provided a peripheral blood sample, and peripheral blood mononuclear cells were used for TCR beta sequencing. Genomic DNA extraction from the blood cell samples was performed with the Qiagen DNeasy Blood Extraction Kit. The sample taken for sequencing was PBMCs. This receptor was taken from a young man in good health and CMV-seropositive.

The DNA sequence is as follows: TGTGCCAGCCGGCTCATAACCCAGGGGGGGAACACTGAAGCTTTCTTT. The encoded protein is CASRLITQGGNTEAFF. The sequence links TRBV25-1 to TRBJ1-1; TRBD1 fits 7 bases in the junction. CDR1 and CDR2 (MGHDK, SYGVNS) derive from the germline V gene. V loses 8 bases at its end and J loses 1 base; junction bases beyond the gene matches: 13. Counted from cysteine to phenylalanine, this CDR3 has 16 amino acids. Of the read, only the CDR3 DNA is kept; its 48 bases are in frame from base 1.